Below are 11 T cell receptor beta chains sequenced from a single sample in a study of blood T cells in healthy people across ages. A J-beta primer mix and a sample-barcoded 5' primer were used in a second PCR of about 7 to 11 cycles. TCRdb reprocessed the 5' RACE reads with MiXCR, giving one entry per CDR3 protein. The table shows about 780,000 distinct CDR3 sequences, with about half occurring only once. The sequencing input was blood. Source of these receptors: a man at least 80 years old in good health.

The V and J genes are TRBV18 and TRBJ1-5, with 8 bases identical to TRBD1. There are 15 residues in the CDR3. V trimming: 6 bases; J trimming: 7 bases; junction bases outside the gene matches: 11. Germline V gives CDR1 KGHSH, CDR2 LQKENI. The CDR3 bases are TGTGCCAGCTCTATCTTCGACAGGGGCGGGCAGCCCCAGCATTTT. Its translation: CASSIFDRGGQPQHF.

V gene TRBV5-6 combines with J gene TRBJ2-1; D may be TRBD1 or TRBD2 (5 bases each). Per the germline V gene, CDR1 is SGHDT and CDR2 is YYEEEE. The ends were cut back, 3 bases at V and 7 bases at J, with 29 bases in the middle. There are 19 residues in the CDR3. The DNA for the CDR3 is TGTGCCAGCAGCTCCCAGGGAGTAGAGACAAGGGTGGTTCGGAATGAGCAGTTCTTC. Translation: CASSSQGVETRVVRNEQFF. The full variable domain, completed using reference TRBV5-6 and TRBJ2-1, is DAGVTQSPTHLIKTRGQQVTLRCSPKSGHDTVSWYQQALGQGPQFIFQYYEEEERQRGNFPDRFSGHQFPNYSSELNVNALLLGDSALYLCASSSQGVETRVVRNEQFFGPGTRLTVL.

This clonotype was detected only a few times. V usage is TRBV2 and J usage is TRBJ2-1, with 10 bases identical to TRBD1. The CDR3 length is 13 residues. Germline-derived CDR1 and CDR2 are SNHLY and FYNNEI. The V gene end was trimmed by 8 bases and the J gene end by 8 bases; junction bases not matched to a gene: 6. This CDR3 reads CASEGQGGHEQFF. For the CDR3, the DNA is TGTGCCAGCGAAGGACAGGGGGGTCATGAGCAGTTCTTC.

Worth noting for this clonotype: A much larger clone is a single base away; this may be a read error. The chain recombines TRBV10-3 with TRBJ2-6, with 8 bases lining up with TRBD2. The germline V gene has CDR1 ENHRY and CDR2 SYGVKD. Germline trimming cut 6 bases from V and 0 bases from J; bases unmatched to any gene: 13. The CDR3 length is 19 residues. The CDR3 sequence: CAISSGPAGDISGANVLTF. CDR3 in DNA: TGTGCCATCAGCTCCGGACCAGCGGGAGATATCTCTGGGGCCAACGTCCTGACTTTC.

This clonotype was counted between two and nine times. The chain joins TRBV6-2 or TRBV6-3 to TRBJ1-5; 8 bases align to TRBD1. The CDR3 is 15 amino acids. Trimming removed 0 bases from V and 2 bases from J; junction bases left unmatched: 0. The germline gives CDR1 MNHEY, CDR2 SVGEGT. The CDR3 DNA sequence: TGTGCCAGCAGTTACTCGGGACAGGGCAATCAGCCCCAGCATTTT. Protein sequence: CASSYSGQGNQPQHF.

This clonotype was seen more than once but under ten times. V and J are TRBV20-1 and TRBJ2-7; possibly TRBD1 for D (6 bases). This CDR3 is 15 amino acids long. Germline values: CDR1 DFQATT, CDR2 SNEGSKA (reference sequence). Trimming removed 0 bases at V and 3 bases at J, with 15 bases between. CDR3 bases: TGCAGTGCTAGAGATCTGGCAGGGGAGAGCTACGAGCAGTACTTC. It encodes CSARDLAGESYEQYF.

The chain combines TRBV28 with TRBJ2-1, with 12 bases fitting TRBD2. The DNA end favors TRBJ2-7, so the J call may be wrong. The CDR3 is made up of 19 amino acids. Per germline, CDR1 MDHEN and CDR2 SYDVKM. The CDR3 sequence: CASSLGLAGGSSSYNEQYF. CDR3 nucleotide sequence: TGTGCCAGCAGTTTAGGGCTAGCGGGGGGGTCGAGCTCCTACAATGAGCAGTACTTC.

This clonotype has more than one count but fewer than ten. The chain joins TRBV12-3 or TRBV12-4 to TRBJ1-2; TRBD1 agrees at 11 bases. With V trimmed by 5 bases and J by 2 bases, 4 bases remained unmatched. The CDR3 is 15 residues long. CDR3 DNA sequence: TGTGCCAGCAGTGAGGGACAGGGGGACAACTATGGCTACACCTTC. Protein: CASSEGQGDNYGYTF.

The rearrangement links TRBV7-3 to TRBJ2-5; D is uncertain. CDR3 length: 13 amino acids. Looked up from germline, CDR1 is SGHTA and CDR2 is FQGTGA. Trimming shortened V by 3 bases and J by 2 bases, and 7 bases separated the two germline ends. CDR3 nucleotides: TGTGCCAGCAGCTTGATTCAACAAGAGACCCAGTACTTC. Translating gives CASSLIQQETQYF.

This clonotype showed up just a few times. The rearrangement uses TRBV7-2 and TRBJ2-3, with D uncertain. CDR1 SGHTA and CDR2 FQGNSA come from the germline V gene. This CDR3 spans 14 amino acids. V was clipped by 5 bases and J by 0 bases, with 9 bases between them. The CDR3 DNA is TGTGCCAGCAGCCGCGTTGCGAGCACAGATACGCAGTATTTT. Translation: CASSRVASTDTQYF.

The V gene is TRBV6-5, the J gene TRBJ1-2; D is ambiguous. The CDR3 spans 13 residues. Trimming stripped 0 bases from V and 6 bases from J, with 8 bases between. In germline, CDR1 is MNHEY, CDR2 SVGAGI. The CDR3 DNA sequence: TGTGCCAGCAGTTACTCAGGAGGGCATGGCTACACCTTC. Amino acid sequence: CASSYSGGHGYTF.